Listed here are 12 T cell receptor beta chains from one sample, sequenced in a study of beta chain features in type 1 diabetes. Study-wide results and limits: Shortening that was moderate but significant affected the TCRB CDR3s of Type 1 diabetes patients in all four CD4+ subsets.

The antigens for these receptors are not known. cDNA synthesis used the whole RNA isolate, giving expressed TCRB sequences. Libraries were prepared by immunoSEQ multiplex PCR; TCRdb keeps only in-frame clonotypes and omits some of them. The sample yields more than 300,000 clones, about 10% seen once. Source material: central memory CD4+ T cells from blood. The receptors derive from a man under 40 with type 1 diabetes.

This clone has ten or more counts. In the same sample, other DNA sequences code for this CDR3. The chain recombines TRBV19 with TRBJ2-1; D is unclear. The V end was cut by 7 bases, the J end by 10 bases, with 17 bases between. The CDR3 totals 13 residues. Germline lookup yields CDR1 LNHDA and CDR2 SQIVND (reference sequence). The CDR3 loop reads CASTQIGGREQFF. For the CDR3, the DNA is TGTGCCAGTACCCAGATAGGTGGTCGAGAGCAGTTCTTC. Supplemented by reference TRBV19 and TRBJ2-1, the full variable domain reads DGGITQSPKYLFRKEGQNVTLSCEQNLNHDAMYWYRQDPGQGLRLIYYSQIVNDFQKGDIAEGYSVSREKKESFPLTVTSAQKNPTAFYLCASTQIGGREQFFGPGTRLTVL.

The chain has TRBV10-1 and TRBJ2-5, with D maybe TRBD1 (6 bases). Trimming cost V 6 bases and J 5 bases, with 16 bases left between them. The CDR3 is made up of 14 amino acids. In germline, CDR1 is WNHNN, CDR2 SYGVQD (reference sequence). CDR3 residues: CASSKQGTGETQYF. In DNA, the CDR3 is TGCGCCAGCAGCAAACAGGGTACGGGGGAGACCCAGTACTTC.

This clone was seen a few times. The same CDR3 also results from other DNA sequences found in this sample. The genes are TRBV4-1 and TRBJ1-2; D uncertain. The germline V and J ends were trimmed by 0 bases and 4 bases, with 3 bases remaining between them. The CDR3 spans 12 residues. Germline V lookup: CDR1 MGHRA, CDR2 YSYEKL. The CDR3 DNA reads TGCGCCAGCAGCCAAGAGGGCTATGGCTACACCTTC. Translation gives CASSQEGYGYTF.

The sample holds a few counts of this clone. The chain recombines TRBV27 with TRBJ1-6; D uncertain. This CDR3 comprises 14 residues. V lost 6 bases and J lost 7, with 13 bases in between. The V gene's germline CDR1 is MNHEY and CDR2 SMNVEV (reference sequence). The CDR3 is CASRPGRANSPLHF. The CDR3 region has the DNA TGTGCCAGCAGGCCGGGGAGGGCAAATTCACCCCTCCACTTT.

Only a few counts were recorded for this clone. Different DNA sequences within this sample yield the same CDR3. The chain employs TRBV7-8 and TRBJ2-5; D ambiguous. This CDR3 region has 12 residues. The germline CDR1 and CDR2 sequences are SGHVS and FQNEAQ. V was pared by 6 bases and J by 5 bases, with 10 bases between. CDR3 sequence reads: CASSPQKETQYF. The CDR3 DNA sequence: TGTGCCAGCAGTCCACAGAAGGAGACCCAGTACTTC.

This clone was counted at least ten times. This chain connects TRBV2 to TRBJ2-7; the D is unclear. CDR1 and CDR2 (germline): SNHLY, FYNNEI. The CDR3 is 11 residues long. Trimming removed 6 bases at V and 3 bases at J, with 6 bases between. DNA of the CDR3: TGTGCCAGCAGCATGGACTACGAGCAGTACTTC. Protein sequence: CASSMDYEQYF.

The sample holds a few counts of this clone. The junction does not match germline at one end; this may be a read error. The sample holds other DNA sequences that translate to the same CDR3. V and J are TRBV7-9 and TRBJ1-2, with 7 bases fitting TRBD1. CDR3 length: 13 residues. The germline CDR1 and CDR2 sequences are SEHNR and FQNEAQ (reference sequence). The CDR3 bases are TGCGCCAGCAGCCACGGACAGGCCTATGGCTACACCTTC. This encodes CASSHGQAYGYTF.

Details on this clone: The same CDR3 also results from other DNA sequences found in this sample. The rearrangement uses TRBV28 and TRBJ2-3; D remains unclear. Per the germline V gene, CDR1 is MDHEN and CDR2 is SYDVKM. The V end lost 6 bases, the J end lost 5 bases, and 3 bases lay between the germline ends. The CDR3 covers 10 residues. The CDR3 coding sequence is TGTGCCAGCAGGGGAGATACGCAGTATTTT. Translated: CASRGDTQYF.

The chain joins TRBV6-6 to TRBJ2-2, with TRBD1 matching 7 bases. Germline V CDR1 and CDR2: MNHNY, SVGAGI (reference sequence). Germline trimming cut 2 bases from V and 8 bases from J; bases unmatched to any gene: 5. The CDR3 totals 14 residues. The CDR3 bases are TGTGCCAGCAGTTACCAAACAGGGGCGGGGGAGCTGTTTTTT. Encoded protein: CASSYQTGAGELFF.

The J gene is TRBJ2-1, the V gene TRBV5-5; D is unresolved. Germline values: CDR1 SGHKS, CDR2 YYEKEE (reference sequence). The CDR3 loop spans 15 amino acids. V was shortened by 0 bases and J by 7 bases, with 14 bases between the two germline ends. The CDR3 nucleotides read TGTGCCAGCAGCTTGGAGGGAACCCTTGGGAATGAGCAGTTCTTC. This gives the protein CASSLEGTLGNEQFF.

This clone was recorded many times. Other DNA sequences of this sample code for an identical CDR3. The V and J genes are TRBV6-4 and TRBJ2-7; TRBD1 matches 7 bases. The CDR3 consists of 14 residues. Per germline, CDR1 MRHNA and CDR2 SNTAGT. V trimming: 6 bases; J trimming: 1 base; junction bases outside the gene matches: 6. The CDR3: CASRPDRTSYEQYF. The CDR3 nucleotides are TGTGCCAGCAGACCGGACAGGACATCCTACGAGCAGTACTTC.

For this clone: An end of the junction does not agree with germline; a read error may underlie this. The chain has TRBV7-8 and TRBJ2-7, with 10 bases identical to TRBD1. Per the germline V gene, CDR1 is SGHVS and CDR2 is FQNEAQ. The CDR3 is 14 amino acids. CDR3 nucleotides: TGCGCCAGCAGCCTAACGACAGGGGGCGACGAGCAGTACTTC. This translates into CASSLTTGGDEQYF.